This TCR beta chain was sequenced in a study of beta chain features in type 1 diabetes. One heparinised draw of blood, averaging approximately 110 mL, came from each donor. Isolated RNA was reverse transcribed in full, so expressed TCRB transcripts were sequenced. Libraries were prepared by immunoSEQ multiplex PCR; TCRdb keeps only in-frame clonotypes and omits some of them. The repertoire holds some 250,000 clones, with 27% as singletons. The TCR sequence derives from a man aged 25-40 years in good health. Sequencing was done on a sample of central memory CD4+ T cells from blood.

The chain's CDR3 is CASSVDPGLNTEAFF. The CDR3 nucleotides are TGTGCCAGCAGCGTAGACCCGGGACTGAACACTGAAGCTTTCTTT. The J gene is TRBJ1-1, the V gene TRBV9, with D maybe TRBD1 (5 bases). Trimming left V 0 bases short and J 0 bases short, with 9 bases between. CDR3 length: 15 amino acids. CDR1 and CDR2 from the germline V gene are SGDLS and YYNGEE.